Shown below are 27 T cell receptor beta chains from a single sample sequenced in a study of cytomegalovirus exposure and HLA in healthy donors. PCR used 60 Vbeta primers and 13 Jbeta primers. Only in-frame clones appear in the TCRdb table, and some are missing; sequencing was by immunoSEQ multiplex PCR. The sample gives around 160,000 clones, around 77% of which show up once; about 6.9% is in the top ten. The sample consisted of PBMCs. Receptor source: a woman aged 40 to 50 in good health and CMV-seropositive.

The chain joins TRBV7-6 to TRBJ1-1, with TRBD1 matching over 8 bases. Germline lookup yields CDR1 SGHVS and CDR2 FNYEAQ. Germline trimming cut 5 bases from V and 1 base from J; bases unmatched to any gene: 6. This CDR3 is built from 15 residues. The CDR3 here is CASSAFTGGNTEAFF. The CDR3 nucleotides read TGTGCCAGCAGCGCCTTTACAGGGGGGAACACTGAAGCTTTCTTT.

The V gene is TRBV4-1, the J gene TRBJ2-7, with 10 nucleotides matching TRBD2. The junction had 12 bases not matched to a gene; V was cut back by 4 bases and J by 0 bases. The CDR3 has 18 amino acids. Germline assignment: CDR1 MGHRA and CDR2 YSYEKL. CDR3 sequence reads: CASSLRTSGEMTSYEQYF. The CDR3 DNA follows: TGCGCCAGCAGCCTTCGGACTAGCGGAGAGATGACCTCCTACGAGCAGTACTTC.

This clone was seen once. This sequence joins TRBV9 and TRBJ1-5, with D unclear. V shed 0 bases and J shed 3 bases, with 10 bases lying between them. This CDR3 contains 15 residues. Looked up from germline, CDR1 is SGDLS and CDR2 is YYNGEE. The CDR3 sequence is CASSVGGGFNQPQHF. CDR3 nucleotide sequence: TGTGCCAGCAGCGTAGGGGGAGGGTTCAATCAGCCCCAGCATTTT.

CDR3 loop: CASSPRDRGPETQYF. CDR3 coding DNA: TGTGCCAGCTCACCACGGGACAGGGGGCCGGAGACCCAGTACTTC. The chain carries TRBV18 and TRBJ2-5; TRBD1 matches 12 bases. The trim removed 1 base at V and 5 bases at J, leaving 2 bases unmatched. Per germline, CDR1 KGHSH and CDR2 LQKENI. The CDR3 consists of 15 residues. The variable domain in full, completed from reference TRBV18 and TRBJ2-5, reads NAGVMQNPRHLVRRRGQEARLRCSPMKGHSHVYWYRQLPEEGLKFMVYLQKENIIDESGMPKERFSAEFPKEGPSILRIQQVVRGDSAAYFCASSPRDRGPETQYFGPGTRLLVL.

This clone was counted a few times. The rearrangement links TRBV18 to TRBJ2-3; 9 positions match TRBD1. CDR3 length: 15 amino acids. Trimming removed 0 bases from V and 9 bases from J; junction bases left unmatched: 7. Germline V gives CDR1 KGHSH, CDR2 LQKENI. CDR3 in amino acids: CASSPPGQGLSTQYF. DNA of the CDR3: TGTGCCAGCTCACCACCGGGACAGGGCCTGAGCACGCAGTATTTT. Full variable domain (outside the CDR3, taken from reference TRBV18 and TRBJ2-3): NAGVMQNPRHLVRRRGQEARLRCSPMKGHSHVYWYRQLPEEGLKFMVYLQKENIIDESGMPKERFSAEFPKEGPSILRIQQVVRGDSAAYFCASSPPGQGLSTQYFGPGTRLTVL.

The rearrangement joins TRBV7-9 to TRBJ2-2, with TRBD2 matching 10 bases. V was clipped by 6 bases and J by 0 bases; unmatched bases: 4. Per the germline V gene, CDR1 is SEHNR and CDR2 is FQNEAQ (reference sequence). The CDR3 spans 16 residues. CDR3 sequence: CASRGSGGTNTGELFF. The CDR3 bases are TGTGCCAGCAGAGGTAGCGGGGGGACGAACACCGGGGAGCTGTTTTTT.

This clone was found once. The V gene is TRBV11-2, the J gene TRBJ2-5; D is ambiguous. The V end was cut by 3 bases, the J end by 2 bases, with 7 bases between. Germline CDR1 SGHAT, CDR2 FQNNGV. This CDR3 contains 13 residues. CDR3 residues: CASSFLQQETQYF. The CDR3 bases are TGTGCCAGCAGCTTTTTGCAGCAAGAGACCCAGTACTTC.

The CDR3 region is CASSFSGIVEQYF. For the CDR3, the DNA is TGTGCCAGCAGCTTTTCGGGGATTGTCGAGCAGTACTTC. This chain joins TRBV5-4 and TRBJ2-7, with a weak D call TRBD2 (5 bases). This CDR3 comprises 13 residues. In germline, CDR1 is SGHNT, CDR2 YYREEE (reference sequence). V was cut by 2 bases and J by 6 bases, with 12 bases left in between.

The V and J genes are TRBV19 and TRBJ1-1, with no clear D. Trimming pared 3 bases from V and 7 bases from J, leaving 15 bases between. From germline, CDR1 is LNHDA and CDR2 SQIVND (reference sequence). CDR3 length: 14 residues. The CDR3 bases are TGTGCCAGTAGTATGGAAGGCCTCTCGGGTGAAGCTTTCTTT. It translates to CASSMEGLSGEAFF. Together with reference TRBV19 and TRBJ1-1, the CDR3 gives the full variable domain: DGGITQSPKYLFRKEGQNVTLSCEQNLNHDAMYWYRQDPGQGLRLIYYSQIVNDFQKGDIAEGYSVSREKKESFPLTVTSAQKNPTAFYLCASSMEGLSGEAFFGQGTRLTVV.

The CDR3 loop is CASKVPPYEQYF. The CDR3 nucleotides are TGTGCCAGCAAAGTCCCTCCTTACGAGCAGTACTTC. The chain recombines TRBV6-1 with TRBJ2-5; D is uncertain. The DNA end lines up better with TRBJ2-7; the J call may be wrong. This CDR3 spans 12 amino acids. Germline CDR1 MNHNS, CDR2 SASEGT.

The chain joins TRBV5-1 to TRBJ2-7; 7 bases line up with TRBD2. Germline V gene data show CDR1 as SGHRS and CDR2 as YFSETQ. The CDR3 spans 16 residues. Trimming removed 3 bases from V and 4 bases from J; junction bases left unmatched: 13. Here the CDR3 reads CASSSPKGSGVYEQYF. In nucleotides, the CDR3 is TGCGCCAGCAGCTCGCCTAAGGGAAGCGGGGTGTACGAGCAGTACTTC.

This chain joins TRBV11-2 and TRBJ2-7; no definite D call. Germline lookup yields CDR1 SGHAT and CDR2 FQNNGV. The CDR3 sequence is 15 residues long. V gave up 3 bases and J gave up 3 bases, with 15 bases separating them. In DNA form, the CDR3 reads TGTGCCAGCAGCTTTAGAGATTCCCATAACTACGAGCAGTACTTC. This codes for CASSFRDSHNYEQYF.

The chain links TRBV6-4 to TRBJ1-4, with 8 bases aligning to TRBD1. V lost 5 bases, J lost 6 bases, and 5 bases stayed unmatched. CDR1 and CDR2 from the germline V gene are MRHNA and SNTAGT. This CDR3 is 14 amino acids long. DNA of the CDR3: TGTGCCAGCAGTAAAGACAGGGGCGATGAAAAACTGTTTTTT. Amino acids: CASSKDRGDEKLFF.

V gene TRBV28 combines with J gene TRBJ1-2; 8 positions match TRBD1. After removal of 5 bases from V and 4 bases from J, the junction contained 15 bases not matched to a gene. In germline, CDR1 is MDHEN, CDR2 SYDVKM. The CDR3 loop spans 17 amino acids. The CDR3 protein is CASSTQVPTGALYGYTF. The DNA for the CDR3 is TGTGCCAGCAGTACCCAAGTTCCGACAGGGGCGCTCTATGGCTACACCTTC.

This clone was found once. This chain joins TRBV7-2 and TRBJ1-2, with TRBD1 matching over 8 bases. Looked up from germline, CDR1 is SGHTA and CDR2 is FQGNSA. The ends lost 4 bases at V and 0 bases at J; junction bases unmatched: 10. The CDR3 runs to 17 residues. The CDR3 here is CASSSGQGLGPNYGYTF. The CDR3 bases are TGTGCCAGCAGCTCCGGACAGGGTCTAGGACCTAACTATGGCTACACCTTC.

The chain recombines TRBV12-5 with TRBJ2-1; weak D call: TRBD2 (6 bases). Trimming removed 7 bases from V and 13 bases from J, with 17 bases in between. CDR3 length: 12 residues. In germline, CDR1 is LGHNT, CDR2 FRNRAP. The CDR3 loop is CASAVIGTSQFF. The CDR3 nucleotides are TGTGCTAGTGCGGTAATCGGGACTTCCCAGTTCTTC.

The chain combines TRBV6-5 with TRBJ2-1; 9 bases align to TRBD1. The germline V gene encodes CDR1 MNHEY and CDR2 SVGAGI. The CDR3 totals 15 residues. V lost 2 bases, J lost 2 bases, and 1 base stayed unmatched. CDR3: CASSYGDRAYNEQFF. The CDR3 region has the DNA TGTGCCAGCAGTTACGGGGACAGGGCCTACAATGAGCAGTTCTTC.

The chain uses TRBV28 and TRBJ1-4; D call uncertain. V shed 6 bases and J shed 2 bases, with 13 bases lying between them. Germline values: CDR1 MDHEN, CDR2 SYDVKM. This CDR3 has 15 amino acids. The CDR3 DNA is TGTGCCAGCAGCCCCACTCGAGGGACTAATGAAAAACTGTTTTTT. Its protein product is CASSPTRGTNEKLFF.

Note on this clone: Other DNA sequences in the sample encode the same CDR3. The chain is built from TRBV2 and TRBJ1-1; D uncertain. The CDR3 contains 14 residues. In germline, CDR1 is SNHLY, CDR2 FYNNEI. V dropped 6 bases and J dropped 0 bases, with 11 bases sitting between them. Here the CDR3 reads CASREAHMNTEAFF. CDR3 in DNA: TGTGCCAGCAGAGAGGCACACATGAACACTGAAGCTTTCTTT.

This clone was observed once. A read error may account for a junction end that differs from germline. The chain employs TRBV7-9 and TRBJ2-7, with D perhaps TRBD2 (6 bases). This CDR3 comprises 12 residues. In germline, CDR1 is SEHNR, CDR2 FQNEAQ (reference sequence). CDR3 sequence (DNA): TGTTCCAGCAGCTTAGCGGCATACGAGCAGTACTTC. The encoded protein is CSSSLAAYEQYF.

The V gene is TRBV5-6, the J gene TRBJ2-3; TRBD2 aligns across 7 bases. CDR3 length: 15 residues. V shed 6 bases and J 2 bases; nucleotides not matched to a gene: 9. The V gene's germline CDR1 is SGHDT and CDR2 YYEEEE. CDR3 sequence: CASIVGGVFTDTQYF. In DNA form, the CDR3 reads TGTGCCAGCATTGTGGGGGGGGTATTCACAGATACGCAGTATTTT.

This chain joins TRBV15 and TRBJ1-1, with a tentative D call TRBD1 (5 bases). CDR1 LNHNV and CDR2 YYDKDF come from the germline V gene (reference sequence). V lost 0 bases and J 1 base, leaving 12 bases between the germline ends. The CDR3 extends over 16 amino acids. The CDR3 nucleotides are TGTGCCACCAGCAGAGATCGGGGGGTCGGGAACACTGAAGCTTTCTTT. It specifies CATSRDRGVGNTEAFF.

This clone occurred once. The chain is built from TRBV5-1 and TRBJ2-1; D ambiguous. This CDR3 comprises 14 residues. CDR1 SGHRS and CDR2 YFSETQ come from the germline V gene. V shed 3 bases and J shed 5 bases, with 12 bases lying between them. The CDR3 reads CASSSQEANNEQFF. CDR3 in DNA: TGCGCCAGCAGCTCCCAAGAAGCCAACAATGAGCAGTTCTTC.

This chain uses TRBV9 with TRBJ2-7, with D hard to call. This CDR3 is built from 15 residues. The V end was cut by 0 bases, the J end by 2 bases, with 12 bases between. Germline CDR1 is SGDLS and CDR2 is YYNGEE. The CDR3 DNA reads TGTGCCAGCAGCGTAGGTTCATTACTAACCTACGAGCAGTACTTC. As protein: CASSVGSLLTYEQYF. Combining the CDR3 with reference TRBV9 and TRBJ2-7 gives the whole variable domain DSGVTQTPKHLITATGQRVTLRCSPRSGDLSVYWYQQSLDQGLQFLIQYYNGEERAKGNILERFSAQQFPDLHSELNLSSLELGDSALYFCASSVGSLLTYEQYFGPGTRLTVT.

The chain employs TRBV2 and TRBJ1-2; D unresolved. V lost 6 bases, J lost 3 bases, and 17 bases lay in between. Germline V lookup: CDR1 SNHLY, CDR2 FYNNEI. This CDR3 is 15 amino acids long. The CDR3 spells CASSMFEGMDYGYTF. Written as DNA, the CDR3 is TGTGCCAGCAGCATGTTTGAGGGAATGGACTATGGCTACACCTTC.

This clone came up a few times. V usage is TRBV27 and J usage is TRBJ2-7, with a weak D call TRBD2 (5 bases). CDR3 length: 14 residues. The germline gives CDR1 MNHEY, CDR2 SMNVEV (reference sequence). V gave up 5 bases and J gave up 2 bases, with 13 bases separating them. This CDR3 reads CASSTQRRAYEQYF. The CDR3 DNA reads as TGTGCCAGCAGTACACAAAGGCGGGCCTACGAGCAGTACTTC.

This clone was counted between two and nine times. The chain employs TRBV6-6 and TRBJ2-2; maybe TRBD1 (6 bases). V lost 8 bases to trimming and J lost 3 bases, with 19 bases between them. Germline CDR1 is MNHNY and CDR2 is SVGAGI (reference sequence). The CDR3 loop spans 16 amino acids. CDR3 loop: CASGYLGQGHTGELFF. The CDR3 nucleotides are TGTGCCAGCGGGTACCTGGGGCAGGGGCACACCGGGGAGCTGTTTTTT.